This T cell receptor beta chain stems from a study of breast tumors, draining lymph nodes, adjacent tissues (TCRdb year 2016). Study-wide context: TCR beta repertoires were compared across tumor, adjacent nontumor tissue and axillary lymph nodes obtained from breast cancer patients. The study aimed to assess the relationships and possible T-cell exchange between tumor, surrounding tissue and draining lymph node repertoires in human breast cancer.

Broad study findings and their caveats: The conclusion that tumor T cells originate in lymph nodes was presented as consistent with a hypothesis rather than as directly demonstrated. Tumor T-cell repertoires showed less diversity than lymph node repertoires and more diversity than nontumor tissue repertoires, and tumor T-cell repertoires showed preferential V and J gene usage. The data were considered consistent with the idea that most tumor T cells come from the lymph node and then expand in tumor tissue. The similarity between tumor and nontumor tissue repertoires was significantly greater in luminal-like breast cancer than in basal-like breast cancer.

The cysteine opens and the phenylalanine closes a CDR3 of 13 amino acids. Of all the DNA, just the CDR3 is kept, 39 bases in frame from base 1. CDR1 and CDR2 are drawn from the germline V gene: SGDLS, YYNGEE. Trimmed from V: 3 bases; trimmed from J: 7 bases; junction bases lacking a gene match: 3. In this sample, this clonotype turned up many times. Its cognate antigen has yet to be identified. No base-level quality is on record; no much larger clone is a single base apart. Sequencing took place on an Illumina HiSeq 2000. Multiplex PCR amplification was used to generate the TCR beta chain libraries. High-throughput sequencing was used to analyze the amplified TCR beta chain products. TCRdb ran its own pipeline on the public reads, namely fastp trimming at Q25 and MiXCR clone calling, and kept in-frame beta chains. Every distinct CDR3 protein forms one entry, paired with its most common genes and DNA. The sample table shows tens of thousands of distinct CDR3 sequences, and approximately 63% are seen once. The top ten hold 18% of the sample.

The specimen was breast tumor tissue. The TCR was taken from a female donor with breast cancer. Some clones in this sample may be carry-over from other donors' samples. Recombination joined TRBV9 with TRBJ2-1, with 8 junctional bases fitting TRBD1. Read as DNA, the sequence is TGTGCCAGCAGCGCCAGGGGGCGTAATGAGCAGTTCTTC. This is translated as CASSARGRNEQFF.